This T cell receptor beta chain was profiled in a study of long-term antiretroviral therapy in people with HIV. Study results and caveats: In samples taken after ART, diversity increased but remained below transplant donor control levels.

Of note for this clone: Its antigen is as yet unknown.

Germline V gene lookup returns CDR1 SGHAT and CDR2 FQNNGV. V trimming: 5 bases; J trimming: 7 bases; junction bases outside the gene matches: 15. There are 18 residues in the CDR3. The run of the v3.0 immunoSEQ assay was at survey level. TCRdb's copy holds only in-frame clones and misses some; the assay was immunoSEQ multiplex PCR. The repertoire holds tens of thousands of clones, with 80% as singletons. The J gene is TRBJ2-2, the V gene TRBV11-2, with TRBD2 matching over 11 bases. This specimen was unsorted PBMCs, taken 3.4 years after starting antiretroviral therapy. The receptor comes from a young man with HIV. In nucleotides, the CDR3 is TGTGCCAGCAGCCCCCGGGTAGCGGGAGGGCCTTGGAGCGGGGAGCTGTTTTTT. It codes for CASSPRVAGGPWSGELFF.